Following are 22 T cell receptor beta chains from one sample sequenced in a study of CXCR3-negative and CXCR3-positive naive CD8 T cells. The antigens these receptors bind are not known. The method, 5' RACE with UMI labels, was used to prepare the TRB cDNA libraries. With the 5' RACE reads reprocessed, TCRdb shows one record per CDR3 protein and no DNA. In all, the sample yields roughly 65,000 distinct CDR3 sequences. Study-wide findings and caveats: Comparison of naive cells showed more hydrophobic TRB CDR3s in CXCR3-positive than in CXCR3-negative naive cells.

The sequencing sample was made of naive CXCR3+ CD8+ T cells from blood. Subset: CD45RO-CCR7+CD27+CD95- naive CD8+ T cells expressing CXCR3 (TNR3+). The receptors come from a human donor in good health. Some clones in this sample may be carry-over from other donors' samples.

The genes are TRBV7-9 and TRBJ1-4. The CDR3 length is 12 residues. CDR1 and CDR2 (germline): SEHNR, FQNEAQ (reference sequence). The chain's CDR3 is CASSDINEKLFF. The whole variable domain, filled in from reference TRBV7-9 and TRBJ1-4, reads DTGVSQNPRHKITKRGQNVTFRCDPISEHNRLYWYRQTLGQGPEFLTYFQNEAQLEKSRLLSDRFSAERPKGSFSTLEIQRTEQGDSAMYLCASSDINEKLFFGSGTQLSVL.

The chain uses TRBV12-3 or TRBV12-4 and TRBJ1-5; TCRdb gives TRBD1 as the D gene, but with no DNA this cannot be confirmed. The CDR3 covers 17 residues. The chain's CDR3 is CASSLPLDRVGNQPQHF.

The chain uses TRBV29-1 and TRBJ2-4; with no DNA, the TCRdb D assignment of TRBD1 cannot be verified. The length of the CDR3 is 12 residues. The germline V gene encodes CDR1 SQVTM and CDR2 ANQGSEA. The CDR3 reads CSGGQGTDIQYF. The full variable domain, completed using reference TRBV29-1 and TRBJ2-4, is SAVISQKPSRDICQRGTSLTIQCQVDSQVTMMFWYRQQPGQSLTLIATANQGSEATYESGFVIDKFPISRPNLTFSTLTVSNMSPEDSSIYLCSGGQGTDIQYFGAGTRLSVL.

V gene TRBV19 combines with J gene TRBJ1-1; TCRdb's D gene call, TRBD1, goes unchecked for lack of DNA. Germline CDR1 LNHDA, CDR2 SQIVND (reference sequence). This CDR3 region has 15 residues. CDR3 loop: CASSINPGANTEAFF.

The chain links TRBV7-2 to TRBJ2-3; TCRdb's assignment of TRBD1 cannot be checked, as there is no DNA. Per germline, CDR1 SGHTA and CDR2 FQGNSA. This CDR3 has 17 residues. CDR3 residues: CASSSPGGGAFLDTQYF.

CDR3 amino acids: CASSLNRGGAYNEQFF. This chain links TRBV7-3 with TRBJ2-1; TCRdb calls TRBD1, which cannot be checked without DNA. Germline V CDR1 and CDR2: SGHTA, FQGTGA. CDR3 length: 16 amino acids.

The V gene is TRBV27, the J gene TRBJ2-7; the TRBD2 assignment by TCRdb is unverifiable without DNA. CDR1 MNHEY and CDR2 SMNVEV come from the germline V gene (reference sequence). The CDR3 is 16 residues long. CDR3 protein: CASSPLGRGSSYGQYF.

V and J are TRBV5-1 and TRBJ1-1; TCRdb designates TRBD1, a call that cannot be tested without DNA. CDR3 length: 15 amino acids. CDR1 and CDR2 from the germline V gene are SGHRS and YFSETQ. This chain's CDR3 is CASSPQPGEYTEAFF.

The CDR3 is CASSFPKGEQYF. The V and J genes are TRBV12-3 or TRBV12-4 and TRBJ2-7. The CDR3 runs 12 residues.

This chain links TRBV29-1 with TRBJ2-1; TCRdb's D gene call, TRBD1, goes unchecked for lack of DNA. The CDR3 has 14 residues. Germline V CDR1 and CDR2: SQVTM, ANQGSEA. The CDR3 sequence is CSVELWGGDNEQFF.

The V and J genes are TRBV7-6 and TRBJ2-5; as DNA is missing, the TRBD2 call by TCRdb cannot be tested. CDR1 SGHVS and CDR2 FNYEAQ come from the germline V gene. The CDR3 has 14 amino acids. The CDR3 sequence: CASSLGGPQETQYF.

This chain connects TRBV14 to TRBJ2-7; the TCRdb D gene call, TRBD2, has no DNA to confirm it. Germline CDR1 reads SGHDN; CDR2 reads FVKESK. The CDR3 runs 19 residues. The CDR3 protein is CASSQDMGAGGRKYYEQYF.

The J gene is TRBJ2-5, the V gene TRBV20-1; TCRdb lists TRBD1, though no DNA is available to test this call. The CDR3 totals 14 residues. Germline CDR1 DFQATT, CDR2 SNEGSKA (reference sequence). The chain's CDR3 is CSAPGQGAVETQYF.

The rearrangement links TRBV6-6 to TRBJ2-7; TCRdb selects TRBD1, and the lack of DNA leaves this call unchecked. The CDR3 loop spans 16 amino acids. Germline CDR1 MNHNY, CDR2 SVGAGI (reference sequence). The CDR3 sequence is CASSDPGGGAYYEQYF.

The rearrangement links TRBV5-1 to TRBJ1-5; TCRdb indicates TRBD1, and absent DNA this call remains unverified. Germline loops: CDR1 SGHRS, CDR2 YFSETQ. CDR3 length: 13 residues. CDR3 residues: CASSSVGGQPQHF.

The rearrangement links TRBV4-3 to TRBJ1-4. The germline gives CDR1 LGHNA, CDR2 YSLEER. This CDR3 has 14 amino acids. The CDR3 sequence is CASSSHILNEKLFF.

The CDR3 reads CASSLYFGQGAFGNTIYF. This chain uses TRBV5-5 with TRBJ1-3; with no DNA, the TCRdb D assignment of TRBD1 cannot be verified. The CDR3 totals 18 residues. Germline V gene sequence: CDR1 SGHKS, CDR2 YYEKEE (reference sequence).

The chain carries TRBV29-1 and TRBJ2-5; TCRdb's D call, TRBD1, is unchecked because there is no DNA. This CDR3 is built from 15 residues. Germline CDR1 and CDR2: SQVTM and ANQGSEA. The CDR3 spells CSVVLGQTLWETQYF.

This sequence joins TRBV10-2 and TRBJ2-3; TCRdb proposes TRBD1, but this gene call is untestable without DNA. Per germline, CDR1 WSHSY and CDR2 SAAADI. The CDR3 runs to 16 residues. The CDR3: CASRDRVSSHTDTQYF.

The J gene is TRBJ2-3, the V gene TRBV11-3; TCRdb picks TRBD2, but there is no DNA to check that call. CDR1 is SGHNT, CDR2 YENEEA, per germline. This CDR3 has 16 amino acids. The CDR3 reads CASSPLAGESTDTQYF.

The rearrangement joins TRBV7-2 to TRBJ2-4; TCRdb's D call, TRBD2, is unchecked because there is no DNA. CDR3 length: 15 residues. Germline V CDR1 and CDR2: SGHTA, FQGNSA. CDR3 sequence: CASSLIDVRGDIQYF.

This sequence joins TRBV28 and TRBJ2-7; TCRdb gives TRBD1 as the D gene, but with no DNA this cannot be confirmed. Germline V CDR1 and CDR2: MDHEN, SYDVKM. This CDR3 is built from 16 residues. CDR3 protein: CASSPPITGAGDEQYF.